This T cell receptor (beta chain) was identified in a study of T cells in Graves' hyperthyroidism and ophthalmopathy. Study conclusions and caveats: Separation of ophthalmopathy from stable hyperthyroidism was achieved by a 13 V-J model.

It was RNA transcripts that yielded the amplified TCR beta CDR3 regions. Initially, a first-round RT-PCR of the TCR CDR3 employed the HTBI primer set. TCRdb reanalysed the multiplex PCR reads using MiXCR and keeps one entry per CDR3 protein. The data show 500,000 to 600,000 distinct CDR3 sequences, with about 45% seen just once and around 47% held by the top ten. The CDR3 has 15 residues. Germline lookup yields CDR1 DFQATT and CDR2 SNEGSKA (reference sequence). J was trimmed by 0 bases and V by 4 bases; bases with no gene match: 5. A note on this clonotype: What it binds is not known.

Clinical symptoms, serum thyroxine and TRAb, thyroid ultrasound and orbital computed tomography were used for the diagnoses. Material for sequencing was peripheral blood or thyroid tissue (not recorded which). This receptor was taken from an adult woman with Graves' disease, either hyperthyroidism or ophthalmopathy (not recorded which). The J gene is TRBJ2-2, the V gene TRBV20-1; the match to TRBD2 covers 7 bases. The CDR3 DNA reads TGCAGTGCTACCCGTCTAGCGGCGAACACCGGGGAGCTGTTTTTT. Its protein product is CSATRLAANTGELFF.